This T cell receptor beta chain was found in a study of regulatory T cells in long-lasting Graves disease. Libraries of TCR beta came from iRepertoire HTBI primers plus Arm-PCR of CDR3 regions. TCRdb ran MiXCR on the multiplex PCR reads and lists one entry per CDR3 protein. This sample has hundreds of thousands of distinct CDR3 sequences; around 15% occur once, and the top ten carry around 27%. Germline V CDR1 and CDR2: SEHNR, FQNEAQ (reference sequence). The CDR3 has 12 residues. Between the trimmed V and J ends, which lost 6 bases and 6 bases, there was a span of 9 bases. Time point in this sample: newly diagnosed GD, antithyroid drugs for less than 3 months. PBMC RNA served as the TCR library source. These data were also filed under a second study, of T cells in Graves' hyperthyroidism and ophthalmopathy.

The material sequenced was peripheral blood mononuclear cells (PBMCs), taken at new diagnosis, from a patient treated with antithyroid drugs. J is TRBJ2-1 and V is TRBV7-9, with a weak D call TRBD1 (5 bases). The TCR originated in a man aged 40-55 years with Graves disease. The CDR3 nucleotides are TGTGCCAGCAGTCAGGGTCCCAATGAGCAGTTCTTC. Protein: CASSQGPNEQFF.